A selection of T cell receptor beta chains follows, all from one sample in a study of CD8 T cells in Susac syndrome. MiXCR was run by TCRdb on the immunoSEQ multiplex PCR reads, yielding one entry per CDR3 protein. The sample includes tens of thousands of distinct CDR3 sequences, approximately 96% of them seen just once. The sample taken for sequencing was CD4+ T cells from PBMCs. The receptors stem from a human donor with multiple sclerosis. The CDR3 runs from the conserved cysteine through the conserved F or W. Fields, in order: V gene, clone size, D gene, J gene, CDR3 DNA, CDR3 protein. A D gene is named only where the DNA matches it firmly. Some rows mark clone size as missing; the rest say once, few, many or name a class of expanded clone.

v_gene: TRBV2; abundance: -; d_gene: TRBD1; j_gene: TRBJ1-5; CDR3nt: TGTGCCAGCAGTGACGGGCCCTACAGGGGGCAGCCCCAGCATTTT; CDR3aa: CASSDGPYRGQPQHF
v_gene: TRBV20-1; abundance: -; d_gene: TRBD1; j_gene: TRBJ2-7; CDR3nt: TGCAGTGCTCGTTTCCGCGGGACAGGGAAGCCCTACGAGCAGTACTTC; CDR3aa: CSARFRGTGKPYEQYF
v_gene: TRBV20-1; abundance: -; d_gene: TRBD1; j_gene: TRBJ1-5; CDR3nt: TGCAGTGCTCGACAGGGGGCTGGCAATCAGCCCCAGCATTTT; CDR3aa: CSARQGAGNQPQHF
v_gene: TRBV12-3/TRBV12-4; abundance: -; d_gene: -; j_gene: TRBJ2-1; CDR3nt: TGTGCCAGCAGTTCCAAAGGGGGGAGCTCCTACAATGAGCAGTTCTTC; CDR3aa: CASSSKGGSSYNEQFF
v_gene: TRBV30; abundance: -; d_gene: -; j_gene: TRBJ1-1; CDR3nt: TGTGCCTGGAGTAAGGGAAGGAACACTGAAGCTTTCTTT; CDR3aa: CAWSKGRNTEAFF
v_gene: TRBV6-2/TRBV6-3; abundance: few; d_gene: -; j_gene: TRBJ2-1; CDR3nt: TGTGCCAGCTCCCAGTGGAATGAGCAGTTCTTC; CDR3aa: CASSQWNEQFF
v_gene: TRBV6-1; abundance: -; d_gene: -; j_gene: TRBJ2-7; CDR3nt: TGTGCCAGCAGTGAACCCGGGACTTTCGTTTACGAGCAGTACTTC; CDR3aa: CASSEPGTFVYEQYF
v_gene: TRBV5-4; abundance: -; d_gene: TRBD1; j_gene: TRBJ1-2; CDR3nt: TGTGCCAGCAGCCCCAGGACAGGGGGATCCTATGGCTACACCTTC; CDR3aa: CASSPRTGGSYGYTF
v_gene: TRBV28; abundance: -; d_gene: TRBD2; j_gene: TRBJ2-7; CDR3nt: TGTGCCAGCAGTTTCGGGGGGACGTCGTACGAGCAGTACTTC; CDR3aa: CASSFGGTSYEQYF
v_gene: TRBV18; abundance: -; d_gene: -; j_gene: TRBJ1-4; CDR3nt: TGTGCCAGCTCAGGGGATCGAAAACTGTTTTTT; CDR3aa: CASSGDRKLFF
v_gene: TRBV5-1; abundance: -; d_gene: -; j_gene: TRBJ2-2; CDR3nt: TGCGCCAGCAGCTCAGACTTGGACGGGGAGCTGTTTTTT; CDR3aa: CASSSDLDGELFF
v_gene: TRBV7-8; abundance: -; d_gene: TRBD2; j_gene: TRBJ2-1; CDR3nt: TGTGCCAGCAGCAACCACCTAGCGGGGGTCTACAATGAGCAGTTCTTC; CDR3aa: CASSNHLAGVYNEQFF
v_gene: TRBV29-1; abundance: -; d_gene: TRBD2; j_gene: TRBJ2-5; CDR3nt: TGCAGCGTTATCCCGGGACTAGCGGGAGAGACCCAGTACTTC; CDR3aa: CSVIPGLAGETQYF
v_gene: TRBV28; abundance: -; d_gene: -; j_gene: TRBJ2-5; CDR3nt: TGTGCCAGCAGTGATACGACGGGGTTGGAGACCCAGTACTTC; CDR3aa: CASSDTTGLETQYF
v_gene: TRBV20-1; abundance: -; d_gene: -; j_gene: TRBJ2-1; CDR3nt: TGCAGTGCTGGGGGGGCAGGAGGGTATGAGCAGTTCTTC; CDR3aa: CSAGGAGGYEQFF
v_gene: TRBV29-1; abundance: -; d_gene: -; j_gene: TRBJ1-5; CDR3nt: TGCAGCATAGCTCAGGGATCGGGCGACAATCAGCCCCAGCATTTT; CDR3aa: CSIAQGSGDNQPQHF
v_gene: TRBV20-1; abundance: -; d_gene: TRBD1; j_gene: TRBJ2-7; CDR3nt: TGCAGTGCTAGAGACGAGACAGGGGGTCACTACGAGCAGTACTTC; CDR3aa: CSARDETGGHYEQYF
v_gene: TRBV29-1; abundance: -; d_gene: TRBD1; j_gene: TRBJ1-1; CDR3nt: TGCAGCGTTGAGCGGGACAGGGGTAGCACTGAAGCTTTCTTT; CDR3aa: CSVERDRGSTEAFF
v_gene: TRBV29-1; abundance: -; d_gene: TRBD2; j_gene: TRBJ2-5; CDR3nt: TGCAGCGTGGGAGGGGCGGGAAGTAATTTGGAAGAGACCCAGTACTTC; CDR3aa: CSVGGAGSNLEETQYF
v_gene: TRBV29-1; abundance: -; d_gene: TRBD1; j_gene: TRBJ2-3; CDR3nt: TGCAGCGTTGAAGCAGGACCCGGGACAGGGCCCCCAGATACGCAGTATTTT; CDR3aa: CSVEAGPGTGPPDTQYF
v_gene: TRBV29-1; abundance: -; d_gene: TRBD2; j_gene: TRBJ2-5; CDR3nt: TGCAGCGTTGAAGTAGCGGGTAACCAAGAGACCCAGTACTTC; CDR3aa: CSVEVAGNQETQYF
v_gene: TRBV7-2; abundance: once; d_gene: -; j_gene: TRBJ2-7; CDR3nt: TGTGCCAGCAGCTCCCTGAAGGGTACCCACGAGCAGTACTTC; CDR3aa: CASSSLKGTHEQYF
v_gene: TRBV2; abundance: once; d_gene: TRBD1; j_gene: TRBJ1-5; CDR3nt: TGTGCCAGCAGTGGGGGGGACAGGGCTCAGCCCCAGCATTTT; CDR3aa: CASSGGDRAQPQHF
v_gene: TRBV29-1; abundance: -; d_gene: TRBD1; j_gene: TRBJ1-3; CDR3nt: TGCAGCGCGACAGGGGATGTTGACACCATATATTTT; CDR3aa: CSATGDVDTIYF
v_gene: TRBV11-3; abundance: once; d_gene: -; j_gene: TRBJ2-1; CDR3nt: TGTGCCAGCAGCTCCCAAAGGGGTGAGCAGTTCTTC; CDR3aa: CASSSQRGEQFF
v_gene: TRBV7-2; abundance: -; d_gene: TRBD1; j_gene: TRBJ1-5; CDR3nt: TGTGCCAGCAGCTTCTCCGGGACAGGGGGAGGGCAGCCCCAGCATTTT; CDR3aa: CASSFSGTGGGQPQHF
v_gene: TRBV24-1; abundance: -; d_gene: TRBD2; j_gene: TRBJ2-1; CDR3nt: TGTGCCACCAGTGATACTAGCGGGGACCGCTACAATGAGCAGTTCTTC; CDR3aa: CATSDTSGDRYNEQFF
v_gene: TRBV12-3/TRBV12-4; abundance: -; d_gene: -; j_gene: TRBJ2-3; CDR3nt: TGTGCCAGCAGTTTAGCGCTAACTGGTTATGCGACAGATACGCAGTATTTT; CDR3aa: CASSLALTGYATDTQYF
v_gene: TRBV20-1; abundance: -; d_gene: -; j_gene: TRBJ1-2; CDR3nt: TGCAGTGCGCCCCCGGGGGGGAATGGCTATGGCTACACCTTC; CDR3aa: CSAPPGGNGYGYTF
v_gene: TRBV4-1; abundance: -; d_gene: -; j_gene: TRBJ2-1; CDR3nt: TGCGCCAGCAGCCAAGTTAGACTTATGGTTTACAATGAGCAGTTCTTC; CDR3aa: CASSQVRLMVYNEQFF
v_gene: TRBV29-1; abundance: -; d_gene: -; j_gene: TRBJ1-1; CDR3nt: TGCAGCTGTGGCAACAGGGATCTATTCTTT; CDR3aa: CSCGNRDLFF
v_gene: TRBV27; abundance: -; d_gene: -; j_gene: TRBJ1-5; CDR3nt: TGTGCCAGCAGTCAGCGGGCCCACAATCAGCCCCAGCATTTT; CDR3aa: CASSQRAHNQPQHF
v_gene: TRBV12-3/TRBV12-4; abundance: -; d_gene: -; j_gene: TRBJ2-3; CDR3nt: TGTGCCAGCAGTCTACAGGGGGGGGATACGCAGTATTTT; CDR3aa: CASSLQGGDTQYF
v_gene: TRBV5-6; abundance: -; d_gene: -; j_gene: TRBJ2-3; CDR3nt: TGTGCCAGCAGCCCCGACAGAGATACGCAGTATTTT; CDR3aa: CASSPDRDTQYF
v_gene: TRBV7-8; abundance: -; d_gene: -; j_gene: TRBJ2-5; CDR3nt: TGTGCCAGCAGCCGACGGCTCCAAGAGACCCAGTACTTC; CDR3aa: CASSRRLQETQYF
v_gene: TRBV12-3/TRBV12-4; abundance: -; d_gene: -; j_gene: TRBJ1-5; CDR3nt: TGTGCCAGCAGTTTAAATCTGGACCAGCCCCAGCATTTT; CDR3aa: CASSLNLDQPQHF
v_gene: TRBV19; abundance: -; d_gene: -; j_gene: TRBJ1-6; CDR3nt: TGTGCCAGTAGTATACCCGCCGGACAGATGAATTCACCCCTCCACTTT; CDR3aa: CASSIPAGQMNSPLHF
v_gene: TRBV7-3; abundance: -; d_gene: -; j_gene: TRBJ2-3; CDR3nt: TGTGCCAGCAGTCTGCAGGGATTAGGGGCAGATACGCAGTATTTT; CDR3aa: CASSLQGLGADTQYF
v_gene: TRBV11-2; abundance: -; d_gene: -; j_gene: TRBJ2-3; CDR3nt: TGTGCCAGCAGCCCTCCAGTCACAGATACGCAGTATTTT; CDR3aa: CASSPPVTDTQYF
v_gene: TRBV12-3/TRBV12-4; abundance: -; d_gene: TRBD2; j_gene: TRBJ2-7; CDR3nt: TGTGCCAGCAGTCGACTAGCGGGGGCCTACGAGCAGTACTTC; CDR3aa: CASSRLAGAYEQYF
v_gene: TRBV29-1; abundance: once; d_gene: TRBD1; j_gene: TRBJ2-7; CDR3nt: TGCAGCGTTGCGGGACAGGGAGACTACGAGCAGTACTTC; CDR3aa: CSVAGQGDYEQYF
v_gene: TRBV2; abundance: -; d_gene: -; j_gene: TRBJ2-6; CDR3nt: TGTGCCAGCAGTGAAAATGGGGGTGGGGCCAACGTCCTGACTTTC; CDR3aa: CASSENGGGANVLTF
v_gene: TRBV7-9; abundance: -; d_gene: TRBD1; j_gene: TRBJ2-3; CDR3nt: TGTGCCAGCGGCGCGACTCCGGGACAGGGGTGGCGGGATACGCAGTATTTT; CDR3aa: CASGATPGQGWRDTQYF
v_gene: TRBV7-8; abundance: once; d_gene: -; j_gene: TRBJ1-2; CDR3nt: TGTGCCAGCGGGGGGGGCTATGGCTACACCTTC; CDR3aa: CASGGGYGYTF
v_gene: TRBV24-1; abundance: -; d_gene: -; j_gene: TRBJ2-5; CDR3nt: TGTGCCACCAGTGTGGAAGCTCAAGAGACCCAGTACTTC; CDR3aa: CATSVEAQETQYF